This T cell receptor (beta chain) was profiled in a study of cytomegalovirus exposure and HLA in healthy donors. Study findings and constraints: A link between a missense DCLRE1C variant and TCR beta V- and J-gene trimming emerged from a later analysis. Accurate HLA-A and HLA-B prediction from TCR beta sequences was reported for most subjects.

A remark on this clone: The antigen is unknown.

The PCR contained 60 Vbeta and 13 Jbeta primers. TCRdb keeps only in-frame clones here, not all; method: immunoSEQ multiplex PCR. The table lists fewer than 80,000 clones, roughly 68% of them singletons. The germline V gene encodes CDR1 GTSNPN and CDR2 SVGIG (reference sequence). This CDR3 has 15 amino acids. Unmatched junction bases numbered 9, after V lost 8 bases and J lost 5 bases. Participants comprised healthy donors of bone marrow. V usage is TRBV30 and J usage is TRBJ2-2; 12 bases are a match to TRBD2. The origin of this receptor is a woman between 55 and 75 years old in good health and CMV-seropositive. Input material: PBMCs. CDR3 bases: TGTGCCGCATGGACTAGCGGGGCGGGGACCGGGGAGCTGTTTTTT. Encoded protein: CAAWTSGAGTGELFF.